This TCR beta chain was obtained from a study of shared clonotypes between healthy human individuals. A CD45RA+ naive subset and a CD45RA-negative memory subset were split from CD4+ cells. The protocol was immunoSEQ multiplex PCR, while the TCRdb copy is restricted to in-frame clones and leaves out a portion. The data show approximately 1,000,000 clones, roughly 80% seen once. Between the trimmed V and J ends, which lost 5 bases and 9 bases, there was a span of 14 bases. The CDR3 covers 13 residues. Germline CDR1 is SEHNR and CDR2 is FQNEAQ (reference sequence). For this clone: Its antigen is as yet unknown.

Study-level findings and limits: Owing to a small donor count, the genetic and exposure-history diversity represented was limited.

The source material was memory CD4+ T cells from PBMCs. Subset indicated: CD45RA-negative fraction. This rearrangement joins TRBV7-9 to TRBJ1-5; weak D call: TRBD1 (5 bases). The receptor was derived from a young man in good health. Some clones in this sample may be carry-over from other donors' samples. DNA for the CDR3: TGTGCCAGCAGCCTATCCGGGGCTAGGCCCCAGCATTTT. Residues: CASSLSGARPQHF.